These T cell receptor beta chains were read from a single sample in a study of shared clonotypes between healthy human individuals. Here immunoSEQ multiplex PCR was the method, and the copy in TCRdb shows in-frame clones only, minus some. The sample yields hundreds of thousands of clones, about 95% seen once. The sequenced sample consisted of naive CD4+ T cells sorted from blood. The source of these receptors is a woman aged 25 to 45 in good health. Both conserved end residues are part of each CDR3. Each record gives: J gene, D gene, clone size, V gene, CDR3 protein, CDR3 DNA. The D gene is left open where the match is weak. Only part of the rows carry a size: once, few, many, or a class if the clone is expanded.

TRBJ2-7,-,-,TRBV18,CASSPKQTGTSLGEQYF,TGTGCCAGCTCACCAAAGCAGACCGGGACAAGCCTCGGGGAGCAGTACTTC
TRBJ2-5,TRBD1,-,TRBV7-9,CASSLEGTAYETQYF,TGTGCCAGCAGCTTAGAAGGGACAGCTTACGAGACCCAGTACTTC
TRBJ1-1,-,-,TRBV21-1,CASSISRPNTEAFF,TGTGCCAGCAGCATCTCAAGACCTAACACTGAAGCTTTCTTT
TRBJ1-4,-,-,TRBV20-1,CSARVGEKLFF,TGCAGTGCTAGAGTCGGGGAAAAACTGTTTTTT
TRBJ2-3,TRBD2,-,TRBV7-2,CASRQLAGVTDTQYF,TGTGCCAGCAGGCAACTAGCGGGAGTGACAGATACGCAGTATTTT
TRBJ2-1,TRBD2,-,TRBV5-1,CASSFLAGADYNEQFF,TGCGCCAGCAGCTTCCTAGCGGGAGCTGATTACAATGAGCAGTTCTTC
TRBJ2-7,-,once,TRBV5-5,CASSPGTRIMGEQYF,TGTGCCAGCAGCCCGGGGACCCGAATAATGGGCGAGCAGTACTTC
TRBJ1-1,TRBD1,-,TRBV28,CASTRGTGVGAEAFF,TGTGCCAGTACCCGCGGGACAGGGGTAGGTGCTGAAGCTTTCTTT
TRBJ2-7,-,-,TRBV28,CASSRAYLQYF,TGTGCCAGCAGCCGAGCTTACCTACAGTACTTC
TRBJ2-5,TRBD1,-,TRBV5-1,CASSRAGGETQYF,TGCGCCAGCAGCCGGGCAGGGGGTGAGACCCAGTACTTC
TRBJ1-3,-,-,TRBV29-1,CSVTAGSSGNTIYF,TGCAGCGTGACGGCCGGCTCCTCTGGAAACACCATATATTTT
TRBJ1-1,-,-,TRBV28,CASSLSRWDTEAFF,TGTGCCAGCAGTTTGTCCCGGTGGGACACTGAAGCTTTCTTT
TRBJ2-3,-,-,TRBV5-1,CASRPTVLSADTQYF,TGCGCCAGCAGACCTACAGTACTAAGCGCAGATACGCAGTATTTT
TRBJ1-5,-,-,TRBV27,CASSLRRQGKHQPQHF,TGTGCCAGCAGTTTACGCCGTCAGGGGAAGCATCAGCCCCAGCATTTT
TRBJ2-1,-,-,TRBV7-3,CASSLTNTNEQFF,TGTGCCAGCAGCTTGACTAATACAAATGAGCAGTTCTTC
TRBJ2-7,-,-,TRBV28,CASSSAQEISSYEQYF,TGTGCCAGCAGTTCCGCTCAGGAGATCAGCTCCTACGAGCAGTACTTC
TRBJ2-7,-,-,TRBV28,CASSTTTPGLEQYF,TGTGCCAGCAGTACTACCACCCCAGGACTCGAGCAGTACTTC
TRBJ2-5,-,-,TRBV18,CASSPTGPVETQYF,TGTGCCAGCTCACCGACCGGACCCGTGGAGACCCAGTACTTC
TRBJ1-2,-,-,TRBV25-1,CASSEAGRGYGYTF,TGTGCCAGCAGTGAGGCGGGGCGAGGGTATGGCTACACCTTC
TRBJ2-7,-,-,TRBV5-1,CASSSIVLLEQYF,TGCGCCAGCAGTTCGATAGTTCTCCTCGAGCAGTACTTC
TRBJ1-2,TRBD1,-,TRBV19,CASMAVDRGFGYTF,TGTGCCAGTATGGCAGTGGACAGGGGGTTTGGCTACACCTTC
TRBJ2-2,TRBD1,-,TRBV6-6,CASRYRGGGELFF,TGTGCCAGCCGATACAGGGGCGGCGGGGAGCTGTTTTTT
TRBJ2-7,-,-,TRBV15,CATSRDRLLEGEQYF,TGTGCCACCAGCAGAGATCGGCTATTGGAGGGCGAGCAGTACTTC
TRBJ2-3,-,-,TRBV6-1,CASSELGSLLSDTQYF,TGTGCCAGCAGTGAATTAGGCAGCCTTTTAAGTGATACGCAGTATTTT
TRBJ2-5,TRBD2,-,TRBV2,CASSEGLAGVLRETQYF,TGTGCCAGCAGTGAAGGGCTAGCGGGAGTTTTACGGGAGACCCAGTACTTC